A single T cell receptor (beta chain) is shown here with its context. The sample is drawn from a study of blood T cell repertoires in COVID-19. The CDR3 totals 14 residues. Unmatched junction bases numbered 3, after V lost 4 bases and J lost 3 bases. Looked up from germline, CDR1 is KGHSH and CDR2 is LQKENI. As originally analysed: Estimation of nucleated cell counts was performed using reference gene primer amplification. Profiled with immunoSEQ multiplex PCR; TCRdb holds only in-frame clones, not every one. The V and J calls and clone size come from that table; D and trimming were worked out from the DNA. The sample includes approximately 59,000 clones, 85% to 90% of them seen just once.

The chain combines TRBV18 with TRBJ2-1, with 7 bases that match TRBD2. The sequence derives from a man aged 35 to 55 with active COVID-19. The specimen sequenced was peripheral blood. The CDR3 region has the DNA TGTGCCAGCTCACTGAGCGGGGACTACAATGAGCAGTTCTTC. This gives the protein CASSLSGDYNEQFF.